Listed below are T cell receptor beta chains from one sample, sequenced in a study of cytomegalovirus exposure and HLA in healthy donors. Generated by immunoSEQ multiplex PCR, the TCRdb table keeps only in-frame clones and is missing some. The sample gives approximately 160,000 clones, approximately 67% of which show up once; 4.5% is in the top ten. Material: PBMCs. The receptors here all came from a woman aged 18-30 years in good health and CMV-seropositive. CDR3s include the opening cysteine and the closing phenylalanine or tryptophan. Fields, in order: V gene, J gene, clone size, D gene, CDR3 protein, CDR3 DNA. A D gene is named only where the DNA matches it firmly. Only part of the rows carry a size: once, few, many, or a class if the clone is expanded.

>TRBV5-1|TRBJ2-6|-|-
CASSLGQGDPGANVLTF
TGCGCCAGCAGCTTGGGGCAGGGTGACCCTGGGGCCAACGTCCTGACTTTC
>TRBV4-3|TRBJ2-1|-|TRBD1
CASSRETGRYNEQFF
TGCGCCAGCAGCCGAGAGACAGGGCGCTACAATGAGCAGTTCTTC
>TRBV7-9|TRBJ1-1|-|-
CASSYLTGFF
TGTGCCAGCAGCTATTTGACAGGTTTCTTT
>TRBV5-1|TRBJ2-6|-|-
CASSLSGSSGANVLTF
TGCGCCAGCAGCCTCTCAGGAAGCTCTGGGGCCAACGTCCTGACTTTC
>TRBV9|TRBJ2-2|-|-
CASSAEGNWRGHTGELFF
TGTGCCAGCAGCGCAGAGGGGAATTGGAGGGGGCACACCGGGGAGCTGTTTTTT
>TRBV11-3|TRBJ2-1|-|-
CASSFPKGEQFF
TGTGCCAGCAGCTTCCCCAAGGGGGAGCAGTTCTTC
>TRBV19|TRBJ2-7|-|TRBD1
CASSISGGEYEQYF
TGTGCCAGTAGTATTTCAGGGGGCGAATACGAGCAGTACTTC
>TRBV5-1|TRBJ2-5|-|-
CASSLTKAPREETQYF
TGCGCCAGCAGCCTTACTAAGGCCCCTCGGGAAGAGACCCAGTACTTC
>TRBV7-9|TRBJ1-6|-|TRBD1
CASSLTRQGVNSPLHF
TGTGCCAGCAGCTTAACCCGACAGGGGGTAAATTCACCCCTCCACTTT
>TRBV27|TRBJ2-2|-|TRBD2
CASSRGLAGGTGELFF
TGTGCCAGCAGTCGTGGACTAGCGGGAGGAACCGGGGAGCTGTTTTTT
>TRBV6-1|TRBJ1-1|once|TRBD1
CASRDRGMNTEAFF
TGTGCCAGCAGGGACAGGGGGATGAACACTGAAGCTTTCTTT
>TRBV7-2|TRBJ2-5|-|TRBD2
CASSFASGETQYF
TGTGCCAGCAGCTTCGCTAGCGGCGAGACCCAGTACTTC
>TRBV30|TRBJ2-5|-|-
CAWSVRREQYF
TGTGCCTGGAGTGTACGAAGGGAGCAGTACTTC
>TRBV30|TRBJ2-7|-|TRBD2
CAWEVGGSYEQYF
TGTGCCTGGGAGGTCGGGGGGTCCTACGAGCAGTACTTC
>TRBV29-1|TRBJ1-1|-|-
CSVDIQRLNTEAFF
TGCAGCGTTGATATTCAGCGCTTGAACACTGAAGCTTTCTTT
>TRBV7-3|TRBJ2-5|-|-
CASSLRGSDSHQETQYF
TGTGCCAGCAGCTTAAGGGGTTCGGACAGCCACCAAGAGACCCAGTACTTC
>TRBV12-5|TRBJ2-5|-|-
CASGFDPRETQYF
TGTGCTAGTGGTTTTGACCCTAGGGAGACCCAGTACTTC
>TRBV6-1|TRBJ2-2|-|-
CASSERHGDTGELFF
TGTGCCAGCAGTGAAAGACACGGTGACACCGGGGAGCTGTTTTTT
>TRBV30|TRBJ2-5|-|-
CAWSGHLRETQYF
TGTGCCTGGAGCGGACACCTCCGAGAGACCCAGTACTTC
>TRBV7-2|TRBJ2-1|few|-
CASTHQAGVSYNEQFF
TGTGCCAGCACCCACCAAGCGGGTGTGAGCTACAATGAGCAGTTCTTC
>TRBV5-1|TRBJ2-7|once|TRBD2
CASSSSGTSRYEQYF
TGCGCCAGCAGCTCGTCCGGGACTAGCAGGTACGAGCAGTACTTC
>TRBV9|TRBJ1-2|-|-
CASSVAGGLLNYGYTF
TGTGCCAGCAGCGTAGCGGGGGGGCTGCTAAACTATGGCTACACCTTC
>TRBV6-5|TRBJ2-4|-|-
CASSRVGAKNIQYF
TGTGCCAGCTCCCGGGTCGGCGCCAAAAACATTCAGTACTTC
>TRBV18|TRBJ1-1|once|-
CASSPRQAQRTEAFF
TGTGCCAGCTCACCACGCCAGGCCCAACGGACTGAAGCTTTCTTT
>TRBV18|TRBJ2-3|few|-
CASSRDGTDTQYF
TGTGCCAGCTCCCGGGATGGCACAGATACGCAGTATTTT
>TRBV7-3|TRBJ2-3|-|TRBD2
CASSPWGEGVSDTQYF
TGTGCCAGCAGCCCCTGGGGGGAGGGCGTCTCAGATACGCAGTATTTT
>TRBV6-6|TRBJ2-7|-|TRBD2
CASSYAREYEQYF
TGTGCCAGCAGTTACGCGCGGGAGTACGAGCAGTACTTC
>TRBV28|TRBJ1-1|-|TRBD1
CASSRRDSLNTEAFF
TGTGCCAGCAGTAGACGGGACAGCTTGAACACTGAAGCTTTCTTT
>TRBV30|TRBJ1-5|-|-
CAWSPLDRNNQPQHF
TGTGCCTGGAGCCCTCTCGACAGAAACAATCAGCCCCAGCATTTT
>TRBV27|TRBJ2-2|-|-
CASREVANGGELFF
TGTGCCAGCAGGGAAGTAGCGAACGGCGGGGAGCTGTTTTTT
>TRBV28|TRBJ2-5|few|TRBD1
CASSSIQGAGETQYF
TGTGCCAGCAGTTCCATACAGGGGGCTGGGGAGACCCAGTACTTC
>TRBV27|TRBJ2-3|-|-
CASSDSVTQYF
TGTGCCAGCAGTGACAGTGTTACGCAGTATTTT
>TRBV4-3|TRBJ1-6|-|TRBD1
CASSHSPGQGISSSPLHF
TGCGCCAGCAGCCACTCCCCGGGACAGGGTATATCGTCTTCACCCCTCCACTTT
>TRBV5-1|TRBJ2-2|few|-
CASSLGLANTGELFF
TGCGCCAGCAGCTTGGGACTAGCGAACACCGGGGAGCTGTTTTTT
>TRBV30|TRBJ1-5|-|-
CAWSPSGLLNQPQHF
TGTGCCTGGTCCCCCTCGGGTTTATTAAATCAGCCCCAGCATTTT
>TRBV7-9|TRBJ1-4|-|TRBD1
CASRPDRENEKLFF
TGTGCCAGCAGACCGGACAGGGAAAATGAAAAACTGTTTTTT
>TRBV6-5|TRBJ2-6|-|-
CASSYFSTGANVLTF
TGTGCCAGCAGTTATTTCAGTACTGGGGCCAACGTCCTGACTTTC
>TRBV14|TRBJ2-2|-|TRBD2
CASSQAWTSSAGELFF
TGTGCCAGCAGCCAAGCCTGGACTAGCAGCGCCGGGGAGCTGTTTTTT
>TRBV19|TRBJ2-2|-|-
CRWEQVIAGELFF
TGTAGGTGGGAGCAGGTCATTGCCGGGGAGCTGTTTTTT
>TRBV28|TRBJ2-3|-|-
CASSPVSTSSTDTQYF
TGTGCCAGCAGCCCTGTCTCTACTTCTAGCACAGATACGCAGTATTTT
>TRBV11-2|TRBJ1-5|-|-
CASSPGGVDNQPQHF
TGTGCCAGCAGCCCAGGCGGGGTTGACAATCAGCCCCAGCATTTT
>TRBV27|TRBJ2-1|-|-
CASSLGQYNEQFF
TGTGCCAGCAGCCTCGGACAGTACAATGAGCAGTTCTTC
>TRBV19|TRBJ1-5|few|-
CASSIITSTRGRGKQPQHF
TGTGCCAGTAGTATCATCACCTCCACCCGAGGCAGGGGCAAGCAGCCCCAGCATTTT
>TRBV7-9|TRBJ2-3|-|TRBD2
CASRSGGLSTDTQYF
TGTGCCAGCAGATCGGGAGGGCTTAGCACAGATACGCAGTATTTT
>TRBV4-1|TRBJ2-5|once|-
CASSHRYRQQGSQETQYF
TGCGCCAGCAGCCATAGATATAGACAGCAAGGGTCACAAGAGACCCAGTACTTC
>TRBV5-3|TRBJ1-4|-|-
CAREKVGRHIATNEKLFF
TGTGCCAGGGAAAAGGTGGGGCGCCACATTGCAACTAATGAAAAACTGTTTTTT
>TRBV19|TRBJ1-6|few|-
CASSIYGGYNSPLHF
TGTGCCAGTAGTATTTACGGGGGGTATAATTCACCCCTCCACTTT
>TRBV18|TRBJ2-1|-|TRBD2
CASSPVTSGGYNEQFF
TGTGCCAGCTCACCAGTTACTAGCGGGGGATACAATGAGCAGTTCTTC
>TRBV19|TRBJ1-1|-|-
CASKSTRGPTGRRTEAFF
TGTGCCAGTAAGTCGACCCGAGGCCCAACAGGGCGTAGGACTGAAGCTTTCTTT
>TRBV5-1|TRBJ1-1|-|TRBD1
CASSFQGALGNTEAFF
TGCGCCAGCAGCTTTCAGGGGGCCCTGGGGAACACTGAAGCTTTCTTT
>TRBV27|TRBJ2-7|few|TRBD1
CASTSGQPGTYEQYF
TGTGCCAGCACTTCGGGACAGCCCGGCACCTACGAGCAGTACTTC
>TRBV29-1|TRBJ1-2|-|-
CSVVRRGPLFF
TGCAGCGTTGTTAGGAGGGGCCCCCTCTTCTTC
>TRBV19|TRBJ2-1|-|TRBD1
CASSSREHRTGAGNEQFF
TGTGCCAGTAGTTCGAGAGAGCATAGGACAGGGGCGGGGAATGAGCAGTTCTTC
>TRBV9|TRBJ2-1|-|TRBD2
CASSTGLAGPLNEQFF
TGTGCCAGCAGCACGGGACTAGCGGGGCCGCTGAATGAGCAGTTCTTC
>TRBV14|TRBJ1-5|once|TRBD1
CASSHPPPHRGYQPQHF
TGTGCCAGCAGCCACCCTCCACCACACAGGGGATATCAGCCCCAGCATTTT
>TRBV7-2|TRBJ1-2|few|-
CASSSGGTTAHYGYTF
TGTGCCAGCAGCTCGGGGGGGACCACAGCTCACTATGGCTACACCTTC
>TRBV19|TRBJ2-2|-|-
CASSMWDTGWTGELFF
TGTGCCAGTAGTATGTGGGACACGGGTTGGACCGGGGAGCTGTTTTTT
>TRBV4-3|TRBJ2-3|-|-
CASSQDLRTDTQYF
TGCGCCAGCAGCCAAGATTTACGGACAGATACGCAGTATTTT
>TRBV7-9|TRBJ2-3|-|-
CASSFTGRTDTQYF
TGTGCCAGCAGCTTTACAGGGCGCACAGATACGCAGTATTTT